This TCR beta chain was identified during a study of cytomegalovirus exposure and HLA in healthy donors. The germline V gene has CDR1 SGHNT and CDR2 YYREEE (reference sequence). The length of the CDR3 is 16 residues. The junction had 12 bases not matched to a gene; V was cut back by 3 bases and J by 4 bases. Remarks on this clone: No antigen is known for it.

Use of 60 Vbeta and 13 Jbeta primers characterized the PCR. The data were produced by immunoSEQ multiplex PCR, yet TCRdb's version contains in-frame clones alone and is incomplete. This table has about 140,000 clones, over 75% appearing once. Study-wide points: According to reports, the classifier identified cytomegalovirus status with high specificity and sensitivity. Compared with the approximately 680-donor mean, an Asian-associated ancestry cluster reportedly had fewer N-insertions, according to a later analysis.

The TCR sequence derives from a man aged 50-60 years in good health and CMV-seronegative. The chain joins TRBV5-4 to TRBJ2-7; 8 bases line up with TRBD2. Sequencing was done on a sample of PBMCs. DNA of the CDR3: TGTGCCAGCAGCTCCGGAGGGGCGGGAGGTTGGTACGAGCAGTACTTC. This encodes CASSSGGAGGWYEQYF.